The 11 T cell receptor beta chains listed next were all sequenced from one sample in a study of T and B cells in COVID-19 patients. From blood, 250-500 ng of genomic DNA served as TRB template. Multiplex PCR with BIOMED2 TRB-A/B primer pools amplified TRB rearrangements. TCRdb processed the multiplex PCR reads anew with MiXCR; each CDR3 protein has one entry. Altogether tens of thousands of distinct CDR3 sequences are present, approximately 30% being singletons, with the ten largest covering about 2.2%. The sample taken for sequencing was blood. Receptor source: a human donor who had recovered from COVID-19.

This clonotype was seen a few times. V is TRBV10-3 and J is TRBJ2-2; 9 bases are shared with TRBD2. CDR3 length equals 14 residues. The germline V gene encodes CDR1 ENHRY and CDR2 SYGVKD. V was clipped by 7 bases and J by 5 bases; unmatched bases: 5. The CDR3 is CAITPAGGTGELFF. The CDR3 nucleotides read TGTGCCATCACCCCGGCGGGGGGGACCGGGGAGCTGTTTTTT.

For this clonotype: With a much larger clone just one base away, this may be a read error. V usage is TRBV30 and J usage is TRBJ2-5; D remains ambiguous. The CDR3 has 13 residues. V dropped 0 bases and J dropped 1 base, with 6 bases sitting between them. CDR1 GTSNPN and CDR2 SVGIG come from the germline V gene (reference sequence). The CDR3 spells CAWSVKSQETQYF. As DNA, the CDR3 is TGTGCCTGGAGTGTGAAAAGCCAAGAGACCCAGTACTTC.

In its sample, this clonotype ranks as medium-sized. V gene TRBV19 combines with J gene TRBJ2-5; D gene unclear. V was cut by 5 bases and J by 0 bases, with 7 bases left in between. Germline loops: CDR1 LNHDA, CDR2 SQIVND (reference sequence). The CDR3 contains 13 residues. The CDR3 coding sequence is TGTGCCAGTAGTCCTAGGAACCAAGAGACCCAGTACTTC. Encoded protein: CASSPRNQETQYF.

In this sample, this clonotype turned up a few times. The rearrangement uses TRBV5-4 and TRBJ2-7, with TRBD2 identical over 9 bases. The germline gives CDR1 SGHNT, CDR2 YYREEE (reference sequence). The length of the CDR3 is 15 residues. V shed 4 bases, J shed 4 bases, and the junction held 9 bases outside the gene matches. In DNA, the CDR3 is TGTGCCAGCAGCAAAGGGGCGGGGGGGCCGTACGAGCAGTACTTC. Amino acids: CASSKGAGGPYEQYF.

The V and J genes are TRBV20-1 and TRBJ2-7; TRBD2 is a possible D gene (7 bases). V was pared by 3 bases and J by 3 bases, with 15 bases between. Germline-derived CDR1 and CDR2 are DFQATT and SNEGSKA (reference sequence). This CDR3 region has 14 residues. CDR3 sequence reads: CSASAGAPLYEQYF. Written as DNA, the CDR3 is TGCAGTGCTAGCGCGGGGGCCCCCCTCTACGAGCAGTACTTC.

V gene TRBV5-6 combines with J gene TRBJ2-1, with TRBD1 identical over 7 bases. The junction had 10 bases not matched to a gene; V was cut back by 2 bases and J by 8 bases. The V gene's germline CDR1 is SGHDT and CDR2 YYEEEE. This CDR3 spans 15 amino acids. As DNA, the CDR3 is TGTGCCAGCAGCTTAGCCGAGACAGGGACAGATGAGCAGTTCTTC. Its translation is CASSLAETGTDEQFF. Filled out from reference TRBV5-6 and TRBJ2-1, the complete variable domain reads DAGVTQSPTHLIKTRGQQVTLRCSPKSGHDTVSWYQQALGQGPQFIFQYYEEEERQRGNFPDRFSGHQFPNYSSELNVNALLLGDSALYLCASSLAETGTDEQFFGPGTRLTVL.

This clonotype occurred a few times. V and J are TRBV12-3 or TRBV12-4 and TRBJ1-5; 7 bases are a match to TRBD1. After removal of 2 bases from V and 3 bases from J, the junction contained 1 base not matched to a gene. The CDR3 has 14 residues. The CDR3 bases are TGTGCCAGCAGTTTACAGGGGGACAATCAGCCCCAGCATTTT. Translation gives CASSLQGDNQPQHF.

Note on this clonotype: Sequence at one end of the junction differs from germline and may be a read error. The chain carries TRBV5-1 and TRBJ2-2; D unresolved. The CDR3 is made up of 15 amino acids. Germline V gene data show CDR1 as SGHRS and CDR2 as YFSETQ. The CDR3 DNA reads as TGCGCCAGCAGCTTGGTGGTTAGTAACACCGTGGAGCTGTTTTTT. This encodes CASSLVVSNTVELFF.

The chain combines TRBV20-1 with TRBJ1-3; TRBD1 aligns across 7 bases. Germline-derived CDR1 and CDR2 are DFQATT and SNEGSKA (reference sequence). J gave up 2 bases and V 4 bases, and 8 bases lay outside the gene matches. The CDR3 covers 15 residues. CDR3 DNA sequence: TGCAGTGCTACACTAGGGGGCGCAACTGGAAACACCATATATTTT. Translated: CSATLGGATGNTIYF.

This clonotype was seen at least ten times. The rearrangement joins TRBV15 to TRBJ2-2; 8 positions agree with TRBD2. With V trimmed by 6 bases and J by 4 bases, 7 bases remained unmatched. Germline assignment: CDR1 LNHNV and CDR2 YYDKDF (reference sequence). The CDR3 spans 15 residues. CDR3 region: CATRVEAGATGELFF. In DNA form, the CDR3 reads TGTGCCACCAGGGTAGAAGCGGGGGCCACCGGGGAGCTGTTTTTT. Full variable domain (rest looked up from reference TRBV15 and TRBJ2-2): DAMVIQNPRYQVTQFGKPVTLSCSQTLNHNVMYWYQQKSSQAPKLLFHYYDKDFNNEADTPDNFQSRRPNTSFCFLDIRSPGLGDTAMYLCATRVEAGATGELFFGEGSRLTVL.

This chain links TRBV5-8 with TRBJ1-6, with 9 positions matching TRBD1. Unmatched junction bases numbered 2, after V lost 0 bases and J lost 7 bases. Looked up from germline, CDR1 is SGHTS and CDR2 is YDEGEE. The CDR3 is made up of 15 amino acids. The CDR3 DNA sequence: TGTGCCAGCAGCTTGGTGGACAGGGGAAATTCACCCCTCCACTTT. Amino acids: CASSLVDRGNSPLHF.